This T cell receptor beta chain was recovered during a study of cytomegalovirus exposure and HLA in healthy donors. Turning to the study itself: Previous work identified 95 million to 140 million unique TCR beta sequences from some 170 million T cells. Tens of millions of unique TCRs, all from HLA-typed donors, were included in an early release of the data. Findings and limits, study-wide: In a later analysis, TCR beta V- and J-gene trimming was associated with a missense DCLRE1C variant.

The CDR3 extends over 14 amino acids. From germline, CDR1 is SGHAT and CDR2 FQNNGV. The V end was cut by 1 base, the J end by 1 base, with 5 bases between. Primers for the PCR totalled 60 Vbeta and 13 Jbeta. Method: immunoSEQ multiplex PCR; TCRdb's copy keeps in-frame clones and lacks some. The sample holds about 170,000 clones, around three quarters seen once. To note about this clone: Its antigen is not identified.

The origin of this receptor is a man in his forties in good health and CMV-seropositive. The chain recombines TRBV11-2 with TRBJ2-4, with D unclear. Sequencing was performed on PBMCs. The CDR3 nucleotides are TGTGCCAGCAGCTTAGTTCGGGCCAAAAACATTCAGTACTTC. Amino acid sequence: CASSLVRAKNIQYF.